This T cell receptor beta chain was identified in a study of technical replicates of blood from a handful of donors. Trimming cost V 8 bases and J 2 bases; bases outside gene matches: 9. This CDR3 contains 15 residues. The germline V gene encodes CDR1 MGHRA and CDR2 YSYEKL. This clone was detected a few times. Method: immunoSEQ multiplex PCR; TCRdb's copy keeps in-frame clones and lacks some. The repertoire holds 65,000 to 85,000 clones, with 75% to 95% as singletons. The J gene is TRBJ1-1, the V gene TRBV4-1; 9 bases align to TRBD1. The clonotype comes from a human donor in good health. The sequencing sample was made of T cells isolated from PBMCs. The CDR3 nucleotides are TGCGCCAGCTGCGGGACAGGGAGGCTCAACACTGAAGCTTTCTTT. It specifies CASCGTGRLNTEAFF.